This T cell receptor beta chain was recovered during a study of cytomegalovirus exposure and HLA in healthy donors (dated by TCRdb to the late 2010s). A note on the overall study: According to an earlier analysis of several hundred of the donors, about 190 million T cells yielded 90 million to 140 million unique TCR beta sequences and 250 to 350 Gb of sequence data. Roughly 300 gigabases of sequencing data and around 80 million unique TCR sequences made up an early release that covered approximately 700 HLA-typed donors. Of the roughly 420 genotyped donors, 70% to 90% were placed in the genetic ancestry cluster associated with self-reported Caucasian donors. The aim of the study was to test whether cataloging public T cell receptors could identify signatures of past pathogen exposure. The T cell repertoires of around 730 subjects were profiled by immunosequencing and related to cytomegalovirus serostatus. A separate validation cohort of roughly 110 different subjects was used in addition to the roughly 700-subject first cohort. To predict cytomegalovirus infection status, the study brought together high-throughput TCR immunosequencing, statistical association of individual TCRs with disease status, and machine learning. A later analysis re-examined previously published TCR beta repertoires from about 700 donors and added high-resolution HLA genotyping to investigate patterns of TCR occurrence. In the later analysis, no new phenotypic data were used to find candidate immune exposures; instead, reliance was placed on TCR beta sequences and their occurrence across donors. In an earlier analysis of a few hundred of the donors, high-throughput TCR beta sequencing was used to judge whether each TCR beta V gene segment behaved as functional or pseudogenic. Donor age, sex, ethnicity and CMV serostatus were collected together with the repertoire data. In a later genetic analysis, genome-wide SNP genotypes for about 65% of the roughly 700 donors were used, and that subset was treated as a discovery cohort. Every discovery cohort repertoire had been produced on one sequencing platform. Both class I and class II loci were covered by HLA typing, at four-digit resolution. The number of typed donors differed by locus: about 629-640 for A, B, C, DRB1 and DQB1; some 540 for DQA1; approximately 600 for DPA1; and roughly 490 for DPB1. About five DR-DQ haplotypes were handled as single units for association and clustering because linkage in the cohort was strong. Across 300 to 400 genotyped donors of the cohort, an average of approximately 240,000 unique TCR beta nucleotide sequences per donor were sequenced, and roughly a sixth of those sequences were non-productive. Paper-wide results and their limitations: Three of the identified cytomegalovirus-associated TCR beta chains were confirmed in vitro to be specific for cytomegalovirus antigens. Because counts were too low, under 20 rarely observed V segments, including chromosome 9 orphons, were left out of the earlier analysis of 500 to 750 of the donors. In an earlier analysis of some 500 of the donors, most TCR beta V segments appeared in productive rearrangements about 87% or about 30% of the time, broadly matching IMGT annotations. When HLA alleles, especially DR and DQ, strongly co-occurred, attributing TCR associations to individual alleles was difficult. Because the 87-base-pair reads could not distinguish some IMGT-functional V segments, including TRBV6-2 and TRBV6-3, those segments were excluded. A later genetic analysis associated a missense DCLRE1C variant with V-gene and J-gene trimming of TCR beta chains, and an independent cohort replicated the association. The study listed 164 TCR beta chains as associated with cytomegalovirus. Linkage disequilibrium might explain the correlated functional status among segregating V segments, but an unknown experimental factor could not be excluded. A later analysis reported that several top co-occurrence clusters appeared linked to parvovirus B19, influenza, CMV and Epstein-Barr virus. This cohort had only TCR beta chains sequenced, and the lack of alpha or paired-chain data limited which features could be detected. The sequencing pipeline was judged likely to have produced a cluster of highly shared sequence variants as a technical artifact. Most TCR sequences were seen in very few donors, while some public TCRs were found in many individuals. Compared with the roughly 700-donor mean, donors in an Asian-associated ancestry cluster had fewer N-insertions in productive TCRs, according to a later genetic analysis. A later analysis found that TCR association rates varied across HLA loci, with DRB1 alleles showing the most associated TCRs and HLA-C alleles the fewest. In a later analysis, HLA-associated TCR beta chains showed more clonal expansion and lower generation probabilities than non-associated chains that were equally common. The classifier was reported to diagnose cytomegalovirus status with high specificity and sensitivity in both the original and validation cohorts. The presence/absence analyses assumed that sequencing depth was roughly uniform across donors, and that assumption may not be true. A further reported finding was that TCR beta sequences accurately predicted the HLA-A and HLA-B alleles for most subjects in the first cohort. A later analysis associated around 16,000 TCR beta sequences with specific HLA alleles at a false discovery rate of 0.05. Because some donors lacked HLA typing at each locus, the association tests relied only on the typed subset. For the cohort, immune exposure information was limited to CMV serostatus. The authors suggested that the approach could potentially be extended to other disease states and immunological phenotypes. In a later analysis, most CMV-associated TCR beta chains were found to appear HLA-restricted, with HLA associations seemingly driven largely by CMV exposure.

In total, roughly 670 healthy bone marrow donors made up the cohort. Cohort members were all nominally healthy when sampled, although unrecorded immune exposures were likely present. The donor tested CMV seronegative and was one of the 352 seronegative cohort members. A peripheral blood sample was provided by each donor, and peripheral blood mononuclear cells were used for TCR beta sequencing. The Qiagen DNeasy Blood Extraction Kit was used to extract genomic DNA from the blood cell samples. Library method: the immunoSEQ multiplex PCR assay. A mixture of 60 forward primers for TCR Vbeta segments and 13 reverse primers for TCR Jbeta segments was used in the multiplex PCR. Amplification of the CDR3 region of rearranged TCR beta genes was performed with a multiplex PCR assay on genomic DNA. Amplified TCR beta libraries were sequenced as 87-base-pair reads on the Illumina HiSeq System. As for the authors' bioinformatics: In a later analysis, tens of millions of unique TCR beta chains were counted across the 690 or so repertoires, and roughly 10 million of these chains were shared by at least two donors. Raw reads were error-corrected and collapsed into unique sequences by a nearest-neighbor algorithm in which closely related sequences were merged to remove PCR and sequencing errors. To assign V, D and J gene segments, CDR3 sequences were aligned to IMGT reference sequences. For a sequence to be retained, a match of at least six nucleotides was required to both a V gene segment and a J gene segment. Rearrangements were called productive when the CDR3 lacked stop codons and stayed in frame with V and J; all others were non-productive. Following IMGT convention, CDR3 was defined as the stretch from the second conserved V-encoded cysteine up to the conserved J-encoded phenylalanine. In an earlier analysis of more than 550 of the donors, sequences lacking an unambiguous match to a single V gene segment were excluded. In an earlier analysis of some 590 of the donors, V segments were called functional above 56.7% productive rearrangements and were called segregating when the between-donor standard deviation exceeded 5%. A statistical classification framework was developed to diagnose cytomegalovirus status using the catalog of TCR beta chain sequences. V and J gene assignment, in a later analysis, came from comparing TCR nucleotide sequences with IMGT/GENE-DB human TR gene sequences. Using the TCRdist pipeline, a later analysis assigned CDR3 sequences along with most-parsimonious VDJ recombination scenarios. A later analysis defined each TCR beta chain by its CDR3 amino acid sequence plus V-gene family, and excluded reads lacking a unique V-gene family. To address suspected cross-contamination and a sequencing artifact, a later analysis removed 550 to 750 highly shared, low-generation-probability nucleotide sequences. In a later analysis, a clonal expansion index for each public chain was calculated from normalized within-repertoire ranks of inferred template counts. In a later analysis, generation probabilities were computed with a VDJ recombination model fitted to out-of-frame rearrangements, and the resulting probabilities were checked against IGoR. In a later analysis, TCR-TCR, TCR-HLA and TCR-CMV co-occurrence was scored with hypergeometric tests, and a repertoire-size bias correction was applied to TCR pairs. A later analysis estimated false discovery rates by permuting HLA or CMV assignments 20 times. In a later analysis, co-occurring TCRs were grouped with DBSCAN, and TCRdist sequence similarity was added when clustering was performed within HLA-allele-positive subsets. Repertoires with fewer than 30,000 or more than 120,000 public chains were left out of co-occurrence clustering, as were five repertoires with anomalous nucleotide sharing. This immuneACCESS table, as held by TCRdb, lists in-frame sequences with V and J called but not all clones. Of the missing ones, under half trace to an unresolved V gene in checked studies; the others have no known cause. The V and J calls and clone size are taken from that table; D and trimming were inferred from the DNA. The sample contains 250,000 to 300,000 clones, about nine tenths of them found a single time. About 1.7% of the sample rests with the top ten.

Spanning cysteine to phenylalanine, the CDR3 consists of 14 amino acids. The DNA shown is the 42-base CDR3, in frame from base 1. Between the V and J ends, shortened by 7 bases and 0 bases respectively, the junction contains 9 bases. CDR1 MNHEY and CDR2 SVGAGI are derived from the germline V gene. Concerning this clone itself: This receptor's antigen is unknown. The input lacks base qualities; no much larger clone sits a single base away.

The sequencing sample was made of PBMCs. The chain couples TRBV6-5 to TRBJ2-2; the D gene remains uncertain. This TCR was sampled from a girl aged 2 to 10 in good health and CMV-seronegative. The CDR3 reads as follows: CASTAGTNTGELFF. The nucleotide sequence is given as TGTGCCAGCACGGCAGGAACGAACACCGGGGAGCTGTTTTTT.